A selection of T cell receptor beta chains follows, all from one sample in a study of T cell changes during pregnancy in multiple sclerosis. The method was immunoSEQ multiplex PCR; TCRdb's version includes in-frame clones alone and lacks a portion of them. Of roughly 99,000 clones in the sample, 80% to 95% were seen once. The material sequenced was peripheral blood, taken in the third trimester of pregnancy. The source is a female donor in good health, enrolled as a control in a pregnancy study. The CDR3 runs from the conserved cysteine through the conserved F or W. A D gene is named only where the DNA matches it firmly. Some rows have no size entry. The others give once, few or many, or a class for an expanded clone.

NA	TRBJ1-1	TRBV6-6	NA	CASTPHRDTTEAFF	TGTGCCAGCACCCCCCACAGGGACACTACTGAAGCTTTCTTT
NA	TRBJ2-3	TRBV5-1	TRBD2	CASSPTLGGGGTDTQYF	TGCGCCAGCAGCCCAACCCTGGGGGGGGGAGGGACAGATACGCAGTATTTT
few	TRBJ1-2	TRBV30	NA	CAWSPRPYGYTF	TGTGCCTGGAGTCCGAGGCCGTATGGCTACACCTTC
NA	TRBJ2-3	TRBV27	NA	CASSWVLAGAEDTQYF	TGTGCCAGCAGTTGGGTCTTGGCGGGGGCTGAAGATACGCAGTATTTT
NA	TRBJ1-5	TRBV19	NA	CASSNPRGGGNQPQHF	TGTGCCAGTAGTAATCCCAGGGGTGGTGGCAATCAGCCCCAGCATTTT
NA	TRBJ2-7	TRBV18	TRBD2	CASSPGGGGYEQYF	TGTGCCAGCTCACCAGGCGGGGGGGGCTACGAGCAGTACTTC
once	TRBJ1-5	TRBV30	NA	CAWAGKSNQPQHF	TGTGCCTGGGCGGGGAAGAGCAATCAGCCCCAGCATTTT
once	TRBJ2-3	TRBV9	TRBD2	CASSVEVGGSTDTQYF	TGTGCCAGCAGCGTAGAAGTGGGGGGGAGCACAGATACGCAGTATTTT
NA	TRBJ2-7	TRBV5-8	NA	CASSLAGLVYEQYF	TGTGCCAGCAGCTTGGCCGGGTTGGTATACGAGCAGTACTTC
few	TRBJ2-2	TRBV9	TRBD2	CASSPSGGNTGELFF	TGTGCCAGCAGCCCCAGCGGGGGGAACACCGGGGAGCTGTTTTTT
NA	TRBJ2-1	TRBV7-9	TRBD2	CASSSTLPSGKDNEQFF	TGTGCCAGCAGCTCCACACTGCCTAGCGGGAAGGACAATGAGCAGTTCTTC
once	TRBJ1-6	TRBV27	TRBD1	CASSFDRTGLSPLHF	TGTGCCAGCAGTTTCGACCGGACAGGGTTATCACCCCTCCACTTT
once	TRBJ2-5	TRBV7-2	NA	CASSPALGGRQETQYF	TGTGCCAGCAGCCCCGCTTTAGGGGGTCGGCAAGAGACCCAGTACTTC
NA	TRBJ1-5	TRBV5-4	TRBD1	CASSFRDRGGSNQPQHF	TGTGCCAGCAGCTTCCGGGACAGGGGTGGTAGCAATCAGCCCCAGCATTTT
NA	TRBJ1-2	TRBV27	NA	CASSGDNYGYTF	TGTGCCAGCAGCGGGGATAACTATGGCTACACCTTC
NA	TRBJ1-4	TRBV27	TRBD1	CASSFGRGREKLFF	TGTGCCAGCAGTTTCGGGAGGGGGCGTGAAAAACTGTTTTTT
NA	TRBJ1-2	TRBV9	NA	CASSVAVAGDRYGYTF	TGTGCCAGCAGCGTAGCGGTGGCAGGGGATCGCTACGGCTACACCTTC
NA	TRBJ1-2	TRBV19	NA	CASSERGNYGYTF	TGTGCCAGTAGCGAAAGGGGGAACTATGGCTACACCTTC
NA	TRBJ2-3	TRBV30	NA	CAWTASTDTQYF	TGTGCCTGGACGGCTAGTACAGATACGCAGTATTTT
NA	TRBJ2-7	TRBV5-6	NA	CASSLLRLPYEQYF	TGTGCCAGCAGCTTGCTGAGACTTCCCTACGAGCAGTACTTC
NA	TRBJ1-1	TRBV7-2	TRBD1	CASSWTGVNTEAFF	TGTGCCAGCAGCTGGACAGGGGTGAACACTGAAGCTTTCTTT
few	TRBJ1-6	TRBV27	NA	CASSFGTPSHLHF	TGTGCCAGCAGTTTTGGGACACCTTCTCACCTCCACTTT
NA	TRBJ2-1	TRBV5-1	TRBD1	CASSLARQGALYNEQFF	TGCGCCAGCAGCTTGGCCCGACAGGGGGCTCTCTACAATGAGCAGTTCTTC
NA	TRBJ2-5	TRBV6-1	TRBD1	CASNRDRDGWTQYF	TGTGCCAGCAACCGGGACAGGGATGGATGGACCCAGTACTTC
NA	TRBJ2-3	TRBV7-2	TRBD2	CASSLGGLGVYTQYF	TGTGCCAGCAGCTTAGGAGGACTAGGGGTATATACGCAGTATTTT
NA	TRBJ1-5	TRBV4-3	NA	CASSQDFGGSQPQHF	TGCGCCAGCAGCCAAGATTTCGGGGGAAGTCAGCCCCAGCATTTT